This T cell receptor (beta chain) came from a study of cytomegalovirus exposure and HLA in healthy donors. Study observations and caveats: Reportedly, diagnosis of cytomegalovirus status by the classifier showed high specificity and sensitivity. The tendency of first-cohort TCR clusters to co-occur in the 120 or so validation repertoires emerged from a later analysis. Some TCR beta chains (about 180 of them) were listed as cytomegalovirus-associated. A few CMV-associated chains were confirmed in vitro to be specific for CMV antigens.

A note on this clone: What it recognizes is unknown.

Profiled with immunoSEQ multiplex PCR; TCRdb holds only in-frame clones, not every one. Of roughly 270,000 clones listed, around nine tenths are singletons. Germline loops: CDR1 SGHRS, CDR2 YFSETQ. CDR3 size: 15 residues. V shed 1 base and J 4 bases; nucleotides not matched to a gene: 7. This chain uses TRBV5-1 with TRBJ2-5; 7 bases fit TRBD2. Sequenced input: PBMCs. This sequence was found in a young woman in good health and CMV-seronegative. As DNA, the CDR3 is TGCGCCAGCAGCTTGCAGGGCACGGGAGGAGAGACCCAGTACTTC. Protein: CASSLQGTGGETQYF.